One T cell receptor (beta chain) is described in this entry. The antigen is not known. The sample is drawn from a study of memory CD4+ T cells and cytomegalovirus serostatus. Germline V CDR1 and CDR2: MNHEY, SVGAGI. The CDR3 spans 13 residues. Between the trimmed V and J ends, which lost 2 bases and 2 bases, there was a span of 3 bases. General study findings and limits: About 40% of the roughly 160 known CMV-associated TCRbeta sequences appeared in CD4+ memory.

Single viable CD3+CD4+CD8-CD45RO+ cells were sorted as the memory CD4+ T cells. CMV serostatus came from serum IgG against pp150, pp28, p38, p52. Produced via immunoSEQ multiplex PCR; TCRdb's table is partial and in-frame only. The sample consists of tens of thousands of clones, roughly 80% of them appearing once. The sequence came from an adult in good health and CMV-seronegative. The V gene is TRBV6-5, the J gene TRBJ2-2, with D uncertain. Sample: memory CD4+ T cells from blood. The CDR3 nucleotides read TGTGCCAGCAGTTACGTTAACACCGGGGAGCTGTTTTTT. It codes for CASSYVNTGELFF.